This T cell receptor beta chain was captured by sequencing in a study of blood T cell repertoires in COVID-19. In this sample, this clone turned up once. Trimming took off 3 bases at V and 10 bases at J, with 10 bases between the two ends. This CDR3 is 12 amino acids long. Germline CDR1 and CDR2: KGHSH and LQKENI. The authors' processing: Quantification of nucleated cells was approximated via reference gene primer amplification. TCRdb's copy holds only in-frame clones and misses some; the assay was immunoSEQ multiplex PCR. Clone size and V and J calls were adopted from that table, with D and trimming inferred from the DNA. The data contain 100,000 to 140,000 clones, almost 85% of them singletons.

The TCR comes from a human donor in a cohort sampled during active COVID-19. The sample taken for sequencing was peripheral blood. This rearrangement joins TRBV18 to TRBJ2-1, with D possibly matching TRBD1 (5 bases). Here the CDR3 DNA reads TGTGCCAGCTCACCGTTATCAGGGGAGCAGTTCTTC. This gives the protein CASSPLSGEQFF.